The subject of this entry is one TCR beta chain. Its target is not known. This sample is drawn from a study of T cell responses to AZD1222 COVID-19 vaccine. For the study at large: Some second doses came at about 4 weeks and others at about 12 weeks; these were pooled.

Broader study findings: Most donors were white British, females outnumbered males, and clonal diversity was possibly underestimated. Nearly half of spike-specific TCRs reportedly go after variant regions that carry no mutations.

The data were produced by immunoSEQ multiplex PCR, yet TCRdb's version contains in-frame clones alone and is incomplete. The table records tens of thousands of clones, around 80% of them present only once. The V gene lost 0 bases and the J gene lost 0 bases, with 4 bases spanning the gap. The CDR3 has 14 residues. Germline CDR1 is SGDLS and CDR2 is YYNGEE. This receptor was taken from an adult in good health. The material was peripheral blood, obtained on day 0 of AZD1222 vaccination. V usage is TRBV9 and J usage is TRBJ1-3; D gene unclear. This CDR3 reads CASSVAVSGNTIYF. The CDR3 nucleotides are TGTGCCAGCAGCGTAGCAGTCTCTGGAAACACCATATATTTT.